The 3 T cell receptor beta chains presented below share a single source sample, sequenced in a study of cytomegalovirus exposure and HLA in healthy donors. 13 Jbeta primers and 60 Vbeta primers were used for the PCR. Sequencing was performed with immunoSEQ multiplex PCR; in TCRdb, only in-frame clones are kept and a portion is missing. The data show approximately 200,000 clones, roughly 80% seen once. Sequences were obtained from PBMCs. The receptors here all came from a woman aged 30 to 39 in good health and CMV-seropositive.

The V and J genes are TRBV7-2 and TRBJ2-1; D is perhaps TRBD2 (6 bases). The CDR3 has 14 amino acids. V shed 4 bases and J shed 6 bases, with 13 bases lying between them. Germline V gives CDR1 SGHTA, CDR2 FQGNSA. DNA for the CDR3: TGTGCCAGCAGCTCCCCGGGACTTCTCAATGAGCAGTTCTTC. It specifies CASSSPGLLNEQFF.

The J gene is TRBJ1-1, the V gene TRBV10-1, with a possible D match to TRBD1 (5 bases). This CDR3 contains 14 residues. Germline loops: CDR1 WNHNN, CDR2 SYGVQD (reference sequence). The ends were cut back, 2 bases at V and 6 bases at J, with 13 bases in the middle. Here the CDR3 DNA reads TGCGCCAGCAGTGAGGGTCGTGGGGCTGCTGAAGCTTTCTTT. This gives the protein CASSEGRGAAEAFF.

The V gene is TRBV28, the J gene TRBJ1-4; 8 bases fit TRBD1. Germline CDR1 reads MDHEN; CDR2 reads SYDVKM. Trimming at V came to 5 bases and at J to 7 bases, leaving 21 bases not matched to a gene. The CDR3 totals 19 residues. Here the CDR3 reads CASSGGTGGGPVHSEKLFF. CDR3 in DNA: TGTGCCAGCAGTGGAGGGACAGGAGGGGGACCGGTTCATAGTGAAAAACTGTTTTTT.